This entry concerns a single T cell receptor beta chain. V dropped 1 base and J dropped 7 bases, with 14 bases sitting between them. The germline CDR1 and CDR2 sequences are LGHDT and YNNKEL (reference sequence). The CDR3 covers 15 residues. These data come from a study of Ad26.COV2.S vaccination and SARS-CoV-2 variants. Study information: In the COV1001 trial, the donor was in the Ad26.COV2.S arm.

The assay was immunoSEQ multiplex PCR, and TCRdb's table has in-frame clones only and misses some. The sample includes about 400,000 clones, approximately 89% of them seen just once. Treatment here: 19 received Ad26.COV2.S at low or high dose, single or two shots; about five received placebo; per-sample allocation not given. Repertoires come from day 63 after the first vaccine or placebo injection. Ad26 vector vaccine expressed Wuhan-strain SARS-CoV-2 spike. This TCR derives from a person aged 18 to 59 who received the Ad26.COV2.S COVID-19 vaccine or a placebo. The specimen comprised peripheral blood, sampled in a trial of Ad26.COV2.S vaccine versus placebo. This chain links TRBV3-1 (or the pseudogene TRBV3-2) with TRBJ1-3; D not resolved. The CDR3 coding sequence is TGTGCCAGCAGCCAAGCCGGGTCGTTAGGGAACACCATATATTTT. Amino acid sequence: CASSQAGSLGNTIYF.